A selection of T cell receptor beta chains follows, all from one sample in a study of control samples from healthy donors and cancer patients. Clones were sequenced by immunoSEQ multiplex PCR, and TCRdb holds only the in-frame ones, with some missing. The sample carries 130,000 to 150,000 clones, more than 85% recorded once. What was sequenced was blood. The receptors shown here come from a man in his late teens or twenties in good health. CDR3s include the opening cysteine and the closing phenylalanine or tryptophan. D genes are given only for firm matches. The size field is filled for only some rows; it gives once, few, many or a size class.

D: -; J: TRBJ2-4; size: -; V: TRBV5-5; CDR3: CASSLVRGVFAKNIQYF; DNA: TGTGCCAGCAGCTTGGTCCGAGGGGTCTTTGCCAAAAACATTCAGTACTTC
D: -; J: TRBJ2-7; size: -; V: TRBV19; CDR3: CASSMIADEDYEQYF; DNA: TGTGCCAGTAGTATGATAGCGGACGAAGACTACGAGCAGTACTTC
D: -; J: TRBJ1-6; size: once; V: TRBV12-5; CDR3: CASGLVPSTGQDSPLHF; DNA: TGTGCTAGTGGTTTGGTACCTTCGACAGGCCAGGATTCACCCCTCCACTTT
D: -; J: TRBJ1-1; size: -; V: TRBV29-1; CDR3: CSVGWQGNTEAFF; DNA: TGCAGCGTTGGATGGCAGGGGAACACTGAAGCTTTCTTT
D: -; J: TRBJ2-2; size: -; V: TRBV6-2/TRBV6-3; CDR3: CASSFGQTLPGELFF; DNA: TGTGCCAGCAGTTTCGGACAGACCCTCCCCGGGGAGCTGTTTTTT
D: -; J: TRBJ2-2; size: -; V: TRBV5-6; CDR3: CASSAMTGTNTGELFF; DNA: TGTGCCAGCAGCGCCATGACAGGGACTAACACCGGGGAGCTGTTTTTT
D: -; J: TRBJ1-2; size: -; V: TRBV5-6; CDR3: CASSLYLTGGKPYYGYTF; DNA: TGTGCCAGCAGTTTATACCTAACGGGAGGGAAGCCGTACTATGGCTACACCTTC
D: TRBD2; J: TRBJ2-5; size: -; V: TRBV2; CDR3: CASRDLSGGHYETQYF; DNA: TGTGCCAGCAGGGACCTTAGCGGGGGGCATTATGAGACCCAGTACTTC
D: -; J: TRBJ2-7; size: -; V: TRBV7-9; CDR3: CASSSLRATYEQYF; DNA: TGTGCCAGCAGCTCATTACGGGCTACCTACGAGCAGTACTTC
D: -; J: TRBJ2-1; size: -; V: TRBV6-5; CDR3: CASSGTDNEQFF; DNA: TGTGCCAGCAGCGGGACGGACAATGAGCAGTTCTTC
D: -; J: TRBJ1-2; size: -; V: TRBV18; CDR3: CASSLPPGRQRNGYTF; DNA: TGTGCCAGCTCACTACCCCCGGGTCGACAGAGAAATGGCTACACCTTC
D: -; J: TRBJ1-1; size: -; V: TRBV28; CDR3: CASRKLGTEAFF; DNA: TGTGCCAGCAGAAAGCTGGGAACTGAAGCTTTCTTT
D: TRBD1; J: TRBJ2-7; size: -; V: TRBV27; CDR3: CASSFMVRGQSYEQYF; DNA: TGTGCCAGCAGTTTTATGGTCAGGGGGCAATCCTACGAGCAGTACTTC
D: -; J: TRBJ2-2; size: -; V: TRBV7-9; CDR3: CASSLARITANTGELFF; DNA: TGTGCCAGCAGCTTAGCGCGTATTACAGCGAACACCGGGGAGCTGTTTTTT
D: TRBD2; J: TRBJ2-1; size: -; V: TRBV30; CDR3: CAWSVRSGSRNNEQFF; DNA: TGTGCCTGGAGTGTACGGAGCGGGAGTAGGAACAATGAGCAGTTCTTC
D: -; J: TRBJ1-5; size: -; V: TRBV19; CDR3: CASRTPYSKDTHVYGNQPQHF; DNA: TGTGCCAGTAGAACACCTTACTCGAAGGACACCCATGTTTACGGCAATCAGCCCCAGCATTTT
D: -; J: TRBJ1-6; size: -; V: TRBV6-5; CDR3: CASREDSANSPLHF; DNA: TGTGCCAGCAGGGAGGACAGCGCTAATTCACCCCTCCACTTT
D: -; J: TRBJ2-1; size: -; V: TRBV29-1; CDR3: CSVEPAAGNEQFF; DNA: TGCAGCGTTGAACCGGCCGCCGGCAATGAGCAGTTCTTC
D: TRBD1; J: TRBJ1-2; size: once; V: TRBV27; CDR3: CASSTRQGFKDYGYTF; DNA: TGTGCCAGCAGTACACGACAGGGGTTCAAGGACTATGGCTACACCTTC
D: -; J: TRBJ1-1; size: -; V: TRBV3-1/TRBV3-2; CDR3: CASSHRAAGAEAFF; DNA: TGTGCCAGCAGCCACCGGGCGGCCGGGGCCGAAGCTTTCTTT
D: -; J: TRBJ2-2; size: -; V: TRBV9; CDR3: CASSVVSDGELFF; DNA: TGTGCCAGCAGCGTAGTGAGTGACGGGGAGCTGTTTTTT
D: -; J: TRBJ2-1; size: -; V: TRBV7-3; CDR3: CASSLPTSKNEQFF; DNA: TGTGCCAGCAGCCTACCGACTAGTAAGAATGAGCAGTTCTTC
D: TRBD1; J: TRBJ1-5; size: -; V: TRBV4-1; CDR3: CASSHRGNQPQHF; DNA: TGCGCCAGCAGCCACAGGGGGAATCAGCCCCAGCATTTT
D: -; J: TRBJ1-5; size: -; V: TRBV3-1/TRBV3-2; CDR3: CASSQEWGPNQPQHF; DNA: TGTGCCAGCAGCCAAGAGTGGGGGCCCAATCAGCCCCAGCATTTT
D: TRBD2; J: TRBJ2-7; size: -; V: TRBV28; CDR3: CASSLGTSGRVSYEQYF; DNA: TGTGCCAGCAGTTTGGGGACTAGCGGGAGGGTCTCCTACGAGCAGTACTTC
D: -; J: TRBJ1-3; size: -; V: TRBV19; CDR3: CASSSSGPFGNTIYF; DNA: TGTGCCAGTAGTAGCAGCGGGCCTTTTGGAAACACCATATATTTT
D: -; J: TRBJ2-1; size: -; V: TRBV6-5; CDR3: CASSYSLGTTSNEQFF; DNA: TGTGCCAGCAGTTACTCGTTGGGAACTACGAGCAATGAGCAGTTCTTC
D: TRBD2; J: TRBJ2-7; size: -; V: TRBV14; CDR3: CASSQALGTSGRVPYEQYF; DNA: TGTGCCAGCAGCCAAGCCCTCGGGACTAGCGGGAGGGTCCCCTACGAGCAGTACTTC
D: -; J: TRBJ2-7; size: -; V: TRBV6-6; CDR3: CASIQVSPYEQYF; DNA: TGTGCCAGCATTCAAGTCTCCCCCTACGAGCAGTACTTC
D: TRBD1; J: TRBJ1-1; size: -; V: TRBV5-4; CDR3: CASSLDRGTEAFF; DNA: TGTGCCAGCAGCTTGGACAGGGGCACTGAAGCTTTCTTT
D: -; J: TRBJ2-7; size: -; V: TRBV29-1; CDR3: CSVELGNPTYEQYF; DNA: TGCAGCGTTGAGTTGGGCAACCCTACCTACGAGCAGTACTTC
D: -; J: TRBJ1-1; size: -; V: TRBV27; CDR3: CASSWRGLNTEAFF; DNA: TGTGCCAGCTCCTGGCGGGGGTTGAACACTGAAGCTTTCTTT
D: TRBD1; J: TRBJ1-5; size: -; V: TRBV4-1; CDR3: CASRESTGGSNQPQHF; DNA: TGCGCCAGCCGTGAGTCGACAGGGGGTAGCAATCAGCCCCAGCATTTT
D: -; J: TRBJ1-3; size: -; V: TRBV4-1; CDR3: CASSQGVTGNTIYF; DNA: TGCGCCAGCAGCCAAGGGGTAACGGGAAACACCATATATTTT
D: -; J: TRBJ2-1; size: -; V: TRBV9; CDR3: CASTRGNNNEQFF; DNA: TGTGCCAGCACACGAGGAAACAACAATGAGCAGTTCTTC
D: -; J: TRBJ1-5; size: -; V: TRBV11-2; CDR3: CASSFFGVGGYSNQPQHF; DNA: TGTGCCAGCAGCTTTTTCGGCGTCGGCGGGTATAGCAATCAGCCCCAGCATTTT
D: -; J: TRBJ2-3; size: once; V: TRBV5-1; CDR3: CASSLAGKGRSTDTQYF; DNA: TGCGCCAGCAGCTTGGCTGGGAAGGGGAGGAGCACAGATACGCAGTATTTT
D: TRBD1; J: TRBJ1-1; size: -; V: TRBV5-1; CDR3: CASSLEMQVSGGNTEAFF; DNA: TGCGCCAGCAGCTTGGAGATGCAGGTTTCAGGGGGCAACACTGAAGCTTTCTTT
D: -; J: TRBJ2-1; size: -; V: TRBV2; CDR3: CASRGTEQFF; DNA: TGTGCCAGCAGGGGGACAGAGCAGTTCTTC
D: -; J: TRBJ2-7; size: -; V: TRBV6-2/TRBV6-3; CDR3: CASSYFELSSYEQYF; DNA: TGTGCCAGCAGTTACTTCGAGCTTAGCTCCTACGAGCAGTACTTC
D: TRBD2; J: TRBJ2-3; size: -; V: TRBV3-1/TRBV3-2; CDR3: CASSLPRGGGDTDTQYF; DNA: TGTGCCAGCAGCCTCCCCAGGGGCGGGGGGGACACAGATACGCAGTATTTT
D: -; J: TRBJ1-4; size: -; V: TRBV6-5; CDR3: CASSTAAGNEKLFF; DNA: TGTGCCAGCAGTACAGCGGCTGGGAATGAAAAACTGTTTTTT
D: -; J: TRBJ2-5; size: -; V: TRBV7-6; CDR3: CASSLPLPGVQETQYF; DNA: TGTGCCAGCAGCTTACCCCTCCCGGGTGTCCAAGAGACCCAGTACTTC
D: -; J: TRBJ2-3; size: -; V: TRBV6-5; CDR3: CASSSLLAIDTDTQYF; DNA: TGTGCCAGCAGTTCGCTGTTGGCGATTGACACAGATACGCAGTATTTT
D: -; J: TRBJ1-1; size: -; V: TRBV29-1; CDR3: CSGEGGGFTEAFF; DNA: TGCAGCGGGGAGGGCGGAGGATTCACTGAAGCTTTCTTT
D: -; J: TRBJ2-7; size: -; V: TRBV2; CDR3: CASSPWGSLLTYEQYF; DNA: TGTGCCAGCAGCCCATGGGGTAGCTTACTCACCTACGAGCAGTACTTC
D: -; J: TRBJ1-2; size: -; V: TRBV5-6; CDR3: CASSFRDYGYTF; DNA: TGTGCCAGCAGCTTCCGGGACTATGGCTACACCTTC
D: -; J: TRBJ2-1; size: -; V: TRBV12-5; CDR3: CASGWGNNEQFF; DNA: TGTGCTAGTGGTTGGGGAAACAATGAGCAGTTCTTC
D: -; J: TRBJ2-7; size: -; V: TRBV7-2; CDR3: CASQRATYEQYF; DNA: TGTGCCAGTCAGCGGGCGACCTACGAGCAGTACTTC
D: -; J: TRBJ2-7; size: once; V: TRBV7-9; CDR3: CASSLAGAYEQYF; DNA: TGTGCCAGCAGCTTAGCGGGGGCCTACGAGCAGTACTTC
D: TRBD1; J: TRBJ1-1; size: once; V: TRBV5-6; CDR3: CASSFLQTGIGSTEAFF; DNA: TGTGCCAGCAGCTTTCTCCAGACAGGGATCGGGAGCACTGAAGCTTTCTTT
D: -; J: TRBJ2-5; size: -; V: TRBV11-2; CDR3: CASSLAGQGTQYF; DNA: TGTGCCAGCAGCTTAGCCGGGCAGGGGACCCAGTACTTC
D: -; J: TRBJ2-1; size: -; V: TRBV10-3; CDR3: CAIGVSGLPGRPDNEQFF; DNA: TGTGCCATCGGGGTTAGCGGACTTCCCGGCAGACCCGACAATGAGCAGTTCTTC
D: -; J: TRBJ1-4; size: -; V: TRBV2; CDR3: CASSQGNSEKLFF; DNA: TGTGCCAGTTCTCAGGGTAACAGTGAAAAACTGTTTTTT